This paragraph covers one TCR beta chain sequence. Its antigen is currently not known. No qualities accompany the bases; no much larger clone lies one base away. Reading from cysteine to phenylalanine, the CDR3 counts 15 amino acids. Only the CDR3 region is kept as DNA, spanning 45 bases read in frame from base 1. CDR1 and CDR2 are read off the germline V gene as MNHEY and SVGAGI. V is cut back by 6 bases and J by 1 base, with 8 bases in the junction unmatched. This record comes from a study of T cell responses to AZD1222 COVID-19 vaccine listed by TCRdb under 2021. General notes on the study: Because spike-specific TCR depth and breadth did not differ between the two schedules, AZD1222 recipients who got a second dose at roughly 4 weeks were pooled with those who got a second dose at roughly 12 weeks. A total of 230 to 250 trial participants underwent TCR sequencing, of whom some 210 received two doses of AZD1222 and 26 received two doses of the MenACWY control vaccine. Trial participants were enrolled by age into subgroups of 18-55, 56-69 and 70-plus years, and around 140, 26 and 57 TCR-sequenced participants, respectively, were included in these subgroups. Overall study results and their limits: After two AZD1222 doses, both the breadth and the depth of spike-specific TCRs were significantly higher than at day 0 and than in MenACWY recipients. Participants were mostly white British, with more females than males. The authors suggested clonal diversity may have been underestimated. In the small 56-69-year group, the increase in depth fell short of significance, most likely because of low power. Epitopes outside the regions mutated in the B.1.351 and B.1.1.7 variants were reportedly recognized by nearly half of the unique spike-specific TCRs. Because no samples from the day 14 peak response were available, repertoires could be characterized only after the peak T cell response. The vaccine-associated CD4 TCRs covered the entire spike protein, and the dominant responses fell in regions 160-218 and 743-854. Conclusions about previously exposed vaccinees are limited because only six or seven AZD1222 recipients were SARS-CoV-2 seropositive at baseline.

In the paper's terms, the time point label means: baseline before first vaccination. The vaccinee samples were drawn from two UK trials, COV001 and COV002, one of which was a single-blind randomized controlled phase 2/3 trial testing AZD1222 (ChAdOx1 nCoV-19) in healthy adults. For TCRbeta chain sequencing, PBMC samples were collected from trial participants at day 0 and at day 28 after the second dose. The CDR3 regions of human TCRbeta chains were analyzed by immunosequencing. The published analysis was carried out like this. Repertoire TCRs were matched against a reference library of SARS-CoV-2-specific TCRs generated with the MIRA antigen-specificity platform. Breadth was defined as the fraction of unique TCRs that were SARS-CoV-2-associated, and depth was defined as the fraction of total T cells that were SARS-CoV-2-associated. Each spike-specific TCR was assigned to its reactive spike region and to a CD4 or CD8 class using the MIRA data. Log10-transformed breadth and depth values were compared by one-way ANOVA with Sidak's multiple comparisons tests. As stored in TCRdb, this immuneACCESS dataset retains in-frame rearrangements with V and J assigned. A fraction of the clones does not appear; measured against another copy, unresolved V genes explain less than half of the discrepancy, and the remainder lacks a known reason. That table gives V, J and clone size, and the DNA gave D and trimming. The sample records 240,000 or so clones, 85% to 95% of which are singletons. The ten largest clones add up to 0.55% of the sample.

The chain employs TRBV6-5 and TRBJ1-2; the central 7 bases match TRBD1. Sequences were derived from peripheral blood, sampled on day 0 of AZD1222 vaccination. The receptor's source is an adult in good health. The CDR3 reads as follows: CASRGDRVINYGYTF. The DNA sequence is TGTGCCAGCAGGGGGGACAGAGTTATTAACTATGGCTACACCTTC.